This T cell receptor (beta chain) was recovered during a study of blood T cell repertoires in COVID-19. Overall study: Sources were T cells, B-cell-depleted T cells, or PBMCs; the material itself was cDNA or gDNA.

The assay was immunoSEQ multiplex PCR, and TCRdb's table has in-frame clones only and misses some. The sample lists about 200,000 clones, around four fifths seen once, with 5.1% in the top ten. Germline V lookup: CDR1 MNHEY, CDR2 SVGAGI. This CDR3 comprises 14 residues. The ends were cut back, 0 bases at V and 2 bases at J, with 7 bases in the middle. Material: peripheral blood. This clonotype originated in a woman between 70 and 85 years old with active or convalescent COVID-19. The rearrangement uses TRBV6-5 and TRBJ1-2; D might be TRBD1 (5 bases). The CDR3 DNA reads as TGTGCCAGCAGTTACTCCCGGACAAACTATGGCTACACCTTC. As protein: CASSYSRTNYGYTF.